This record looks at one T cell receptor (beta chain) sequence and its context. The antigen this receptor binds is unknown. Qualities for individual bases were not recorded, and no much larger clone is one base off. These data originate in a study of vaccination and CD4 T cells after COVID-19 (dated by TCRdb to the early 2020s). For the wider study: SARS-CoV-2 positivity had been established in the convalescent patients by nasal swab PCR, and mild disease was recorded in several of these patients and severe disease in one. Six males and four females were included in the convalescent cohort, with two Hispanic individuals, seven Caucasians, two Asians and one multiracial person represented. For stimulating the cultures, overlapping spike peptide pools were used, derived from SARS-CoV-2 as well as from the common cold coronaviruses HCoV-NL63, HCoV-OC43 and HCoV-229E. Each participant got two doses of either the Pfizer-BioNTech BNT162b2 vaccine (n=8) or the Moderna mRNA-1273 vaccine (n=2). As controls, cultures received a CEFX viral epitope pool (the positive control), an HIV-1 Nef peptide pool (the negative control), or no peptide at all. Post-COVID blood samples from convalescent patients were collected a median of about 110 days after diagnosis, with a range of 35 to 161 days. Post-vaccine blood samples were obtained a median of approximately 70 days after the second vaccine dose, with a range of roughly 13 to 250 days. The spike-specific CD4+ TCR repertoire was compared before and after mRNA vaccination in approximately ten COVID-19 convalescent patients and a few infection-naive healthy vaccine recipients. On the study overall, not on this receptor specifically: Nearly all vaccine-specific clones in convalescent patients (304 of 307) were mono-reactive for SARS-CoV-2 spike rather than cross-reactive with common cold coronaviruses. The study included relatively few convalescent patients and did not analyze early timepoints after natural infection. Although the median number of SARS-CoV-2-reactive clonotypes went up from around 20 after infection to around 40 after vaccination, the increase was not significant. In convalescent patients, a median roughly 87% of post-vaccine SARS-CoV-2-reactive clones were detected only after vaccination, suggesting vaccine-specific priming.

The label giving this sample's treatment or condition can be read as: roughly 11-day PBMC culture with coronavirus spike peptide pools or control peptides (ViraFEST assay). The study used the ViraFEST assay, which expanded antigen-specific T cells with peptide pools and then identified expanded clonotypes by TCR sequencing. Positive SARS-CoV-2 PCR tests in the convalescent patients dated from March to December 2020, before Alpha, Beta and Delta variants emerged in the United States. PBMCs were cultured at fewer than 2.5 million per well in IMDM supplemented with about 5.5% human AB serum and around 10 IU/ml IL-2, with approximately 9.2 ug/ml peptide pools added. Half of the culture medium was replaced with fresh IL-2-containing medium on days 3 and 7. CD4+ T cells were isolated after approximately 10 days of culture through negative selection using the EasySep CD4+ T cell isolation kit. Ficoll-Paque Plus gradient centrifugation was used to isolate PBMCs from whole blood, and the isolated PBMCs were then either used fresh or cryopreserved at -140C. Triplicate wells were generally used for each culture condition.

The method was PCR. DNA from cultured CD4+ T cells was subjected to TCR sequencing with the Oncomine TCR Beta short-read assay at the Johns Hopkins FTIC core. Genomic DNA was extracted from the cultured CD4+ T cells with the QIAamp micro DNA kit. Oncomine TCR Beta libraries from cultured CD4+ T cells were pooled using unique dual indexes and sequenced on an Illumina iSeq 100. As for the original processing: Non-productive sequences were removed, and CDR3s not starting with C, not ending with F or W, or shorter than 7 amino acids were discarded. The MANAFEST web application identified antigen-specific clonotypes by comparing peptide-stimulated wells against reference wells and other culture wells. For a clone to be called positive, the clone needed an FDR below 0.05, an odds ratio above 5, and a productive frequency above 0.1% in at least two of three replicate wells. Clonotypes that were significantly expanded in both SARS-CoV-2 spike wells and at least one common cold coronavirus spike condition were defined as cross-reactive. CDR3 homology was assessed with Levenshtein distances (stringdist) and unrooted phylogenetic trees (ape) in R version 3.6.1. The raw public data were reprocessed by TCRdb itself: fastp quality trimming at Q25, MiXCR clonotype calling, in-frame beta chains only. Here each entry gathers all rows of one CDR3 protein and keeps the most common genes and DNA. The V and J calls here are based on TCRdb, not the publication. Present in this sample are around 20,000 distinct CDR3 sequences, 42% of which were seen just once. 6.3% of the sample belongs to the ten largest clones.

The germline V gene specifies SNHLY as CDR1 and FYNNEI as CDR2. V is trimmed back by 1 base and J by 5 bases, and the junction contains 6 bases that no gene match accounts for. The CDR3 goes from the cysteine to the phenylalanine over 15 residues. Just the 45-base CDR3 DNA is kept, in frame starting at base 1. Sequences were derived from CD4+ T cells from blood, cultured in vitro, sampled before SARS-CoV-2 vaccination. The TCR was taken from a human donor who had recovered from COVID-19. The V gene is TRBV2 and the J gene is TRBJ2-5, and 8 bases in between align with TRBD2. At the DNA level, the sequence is TGTGCCAGCAGTGAAGAATCCGGGGGGGGGGAGACCCAGTACTTC. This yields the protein CASSEESGGGETQYF.